This is a list of T cell receptor beta chains from one sample in a study of cytomegalovirus exposure and HLA in healthy donors. The repertoire was sequenced with immunoSEQ multiplex PCR; TCRdb's copy has only in-frame clones and lacks some. The sample has about 110,000 clones; 82% are singletons. Sequencing was performed on PBMCs. These receptor sequences come from a woman aged 18-29 years in good health and CMV-seronegative. Both conserved end residues are part of each CDR3. D genes are given only for firm matches. Size tells how often a clone was seen (once, few, many) or the class of an expanded clone, and some rows leave it out.

j_gene: TRBJ2-1; v_gene: TRBV5-1; d_gene: TRBD2; abundance: once; CDR3aa: CASSRVVAGGNNEQFF; CDR3nt: TGCGCCAGCAGCCGCGTCGTAGCGGGAGGCAACAATGAGCAGTTCTTC
j_gene: TRBJ2-3; v_gene: TRBV5-4; d_gene: .; abundance: .; CDR3aa: CASSWTEYTDTQYF; CDR3nt: TGTGCCAGCAGCTGGACAGAGTACACAGATACGCAGTATTTT
j_gene: TRBJ2-3; v_gene: TRBV19; d_gene: TRBD1; abundance: .; CDR3aa: CASSKFGTGGDTQYF; CDR3nt: TGTGCCAGTAGTAAATTCGGGACAGGGGGAGATACGCAGTATTTT
j_gene: TRBJ1-1; v_gene: TRBV7-2; d_gene: .; abundance: few; CDR3aa: CASSGSGNTEAFF; CDR3nt: TGTGCCAGCAGCGGGAGTGGGAACACTGAAGCTTTCTTT
j_gene: TRBJ2-1; v_gene: TRBV29-1; d_gene: TRBD2; abundance: .; CDR3aa: CSVEIAGVYNEQFF; CDR3nt: TGCAGCGTTGAAATAGCGGGAGTCTACAATGAGCAGTTCTTC
j_gene: TRBJ1-4; v_gene: TRBV7-9; d_gene: .; abundance: .; CDR3aa: CASSLVREEKLFF; CDR3nt: TGTGCCAGCAGCTTAGTTCGAGAAGAAAAACTGTTTTTT
j_gene: TRBJ1-1; v_gene: TRBV27; d_gene: .; abundance: once; CDR3aa: CASSFAGLYTEAFF; CDR3nt: TGTGCCAGCAGTTTCGCGGGTTTGTACACTGAAGCTTTCTTT
j_gene: TRBJ1-6; v_gene: TRBV9; d_gene: .; abundance: .; CDR3aa: CASSGTELNSPLHF; CDR3nt: TGTGCCAGCAGCGGGACTGAGTTGAATTCACCCCTCCACTTT
j_gene: TRBJ1-3; v_gene: TRBV30; d_gene: TRBD1; abundance: .; CDR3aa: CAWSGQGSSGNTIYF; CDR3nt: TGTGCCTGGAGTGGACAGGGGAGCTCTGGAAACACCATATATTTT
j_gene: TRBJ2-1; v_gene: TRBV9; d_gene: TRBD2; abundance: .; CDR3aa: CASSPGGWSEQFF; CDR3nt: TGTGCCAGCAGCCCCGGGGGGTGGAGTGAGCAGTTCTTC
j_gene: TRBJ2-5; v_gene: TRBV5-1; d_gene: TRBD2; abundance: .; CDR3aa: CASSLVLAGYQETQYF; CDR3nt: TGCGCCAGCAGCTTGGTGTTAGCGGGATACCAAGAGACCCAGTACTTC
j_gene: TRBJ1-2; v_gene: TRBV7-9; d_gene: .; abundance: .; CDR3aa: CASSSLVQGNGYTF; CDR3nt: TGTGCCAGCAGCTCCCTCGTGCAGGGGAATGGCTACACCTTC
j_gene: TRBJ2-5; v_gene: TRBV5-4; d_gene: .; abundance: .; CDR3aa: CASSYGPGAETQYF; CDR3nt: TGTGCCAGCAGCTACGGCCCAGGGGCAGAGACCCAGTACTTC
j_gene: TRBJ1-2; v_gene: TRBV5-4; d_gene: .; abundance: .; CDR3aa: CASSLPTTNYGYTF; CDR3nt: TGTGCCAGCAGCTTGCCAACTACAAACTATGGCTACACCTTC
j_gene: TRBJ1-4; v_gene: TRBV4-1; d_gene: TRBD1; abundance: .; CDR3aa: CASSQEGTGFEKLFF; CDR3nt: TGCGCCAGCAGCCAAGAAGGGACAGGGTTTGAAAAACTGTTTTTT
j_gene: TRBJ2-3; v_gene: TRBV6-5; d_gene: .; abundance: .; CDR3aa: CASSARQATDTQYF; CDR3nt: TGTGCCAGCAGTGCCCGACAGGCCACAGATACGCAGTATTTT
j_gene: TRBJ2-7; v_gene: TRBV7-9; d_gene: TRBD1; abundance: .; CDR3aa: CATGTVYEQYF; CDR3nt: TGTGCCACCGGGACAGTATACGAGCAGTACTTC
j_gene: TRBJ1-1; v_gene: TRBV7-2; d_gene: .; abundance: .; CDR3aa: CASKDSKTVSLNTEAFF; CDR3nt: TGTGCCAGCAAGGACAGCAAAACCGTCTCCTTGAACACTGAAGCTTTCTTT
j_gene: TRBJ2-1; v_gene: TRBV18; d_gene: .; abundance: .; CDR3aa: CASSPAREQFF; CDR3nt: TGTGCCAGCTCACCCGCGCGTGAGCAGTTCTTC
j_gene: TRBJ2-2; v_gene: TRBV5-1; d_gene: TRBD1; abundance: .; CDR3aa: CASSRQQGSTGELFF; CDR3nt: TGCGCCAGCAGCAGACAACAGGGGTCCACCGGGGAGCTGTTTTTT
j_gene: TRBJ1-5; v_gene: TRBV27; d_gene: TRBD1; abundance: .; CDR3aa: CASSLGDRDSNQPQHF; CDR3nt: TGTGCCAGCAGTTTGGGGGACAGGGATAGCAATCAGCCCCAGCATTTT
j_gene: TRBJ1-1; v_gene: TRBV7-2; d_gene: .; abundance: .; CDR3aa: CASSLGGWGAEAFF; CDR3nt: TGTGCCAGCAGCTTAGGTGGGTGGGGGGCTGAAGCTTTCTTT
j_gene: TRBJ2-5; v_gene: TRBV27; d_gene: .; abundance: .; CDR3aa: CASRRDGLAETQYF; CDR3nt: TGTGCCAGCAGACGGGATGGGCTCGCGGAGACCCAGTACTTC
j_gene: TRBJ1-1; v_gene: TRBV27; d_gene: TRBD1; abundance: .; CDR3aa: CASIPRTGWNTEAFF; CDR3nt: TGTGCCAGCATTCCCCGGACAGGGTGGAACACTGAAGCTTTCTTT
j_gene: TRBJ1-1; v_gene: TRBV7-6; d_gene: .; abundance: .; CDR3aa: CASSFQELNTEAFF; CDR3nt: TGTGCCAGCAGCTTCCAGGAACTGAACACTGAAGCTTTCTTT
j_gene: TRBJ1-1; v_gene: TRBV15; d_gene: .; abundance: .; CDR3aa: CATSRVSGNTEAFF; CDR3nt: TGTGCCACCAGCAGGGTCAGTGGGAACACTGAAGCTTTCTTT
j_gene: TRBJ1-1; v_gene: TRBV18; d_gene: .; abundance: once; CDR3aa: CASSPKGVRATEAFF; CDR3nt: TGTGCCAGCTCACCAAAGGGGGTCAGGGCAACTGAAGCTTTCTTT
j_gene: TRBJ2-7; v_gene: TRBV5-6; d_gene: TRBD1; abundance: .; CDR3aa: CASSWTGSNEQYF; CDR3nt: TGTGCCAGCAGCTGGACAGGGTCTAACGAGCAGTACTTC
j_gene: TRBJ2-1; v_gene: TRBV13; d_gene: .; abundance: .; CDR3aa: CASSLRRGEQFF; CDR3nt: TGTGCCAGCAGCCTTAGAAGGGGCGAGCAGTTCTTC
j_gene: TRBJ1-4; v_gene: TRBV5-5; d_gene: TRBD1; abundance: .; CDR3aa: CASQNTGGGEKLFF; CDR3nt: TGTGCCAGCCAGAACACAGGGGGAGGTGAAAAACTGTTTTTT
j_gene: TRBJ2-3; v_gene: TRBV6-1; d_gene: .; abundance: .; CDR3aa: CASSALIDTQYF; CDR3nt: TGTGCCAGCAGTGCCCTTATAGATACGCAGTATTTT
j_gene: TRBJ1-2; v_gene: TRBV11-3; d_gene: .; abundance: .; CDR3aa: CASSLDRGGRSNYGYTF; CDR3nt: TGTGCCAGCAGCTTAGATCGAGGGGGACGATCTAACTATGGCTACACCTTC
j_gene: TRBJ2-4; v_gene: TRBV9; d_gene: TRBD2; abundance: .; CDR3aa: CASSVGVAGDKNIQYF; CDR3nt: TGTGCCAGCAGCGTAGGGGTAGCGGGGGACAAAAACATTCAGTACTTC
j_gene: TRBJ2-1; v_gene: TRBV5-5; d_gene: .; abundance: .; CDR3aa: CASSSVSYNEQFF; CDR3nt: TGTGCCAGCAGCTCCGTGAGCTACAATGAGCAGTTCTTC
j_gene: TRBJ2-7; v_gene: TRBV6-5; d_gene: .; abundance: .; CDR3aa: CASKSPYEQYF; CDR3nt: TGTGCCAGCAAATCCCCCTACGAGCAGTACTTC
j_gene: TRBJ1-4; v_gene: TRBV29-1; d_gene: .; abundance: .; CDR3aa: CSVARATNEKLFF; CDR3nt: TGCAGCGTTGCGAGGGCAACTAATGAAAAACTGTTTTTT
j_gene: TRBJ1-6; v_gene: TRBV7-2; d_gene: .; abundance: .; CDR3aa: CASSLGVRQSPLHF; CDR3nt: TGTGCCAGCAGCTTAGGAGTCCGACAATCACCCCTCCACTTT
j_gene: TRBJ1-5; v_gene: TRBV11-2; d_gene: TRBD1; abundance: .; CDR3aa: CASSLDRGQPQHF; CDR3nt: TGTGCCAGCAGCTTAGACAGGGGGCAGCCCCAGCATTTT